This T cell receptor (beta chain) derives from a study of blood T cells in healthy people across ages. On the study more broadly: Using template switching, researchers captured about one barcoded beta molecule for each two T cells.

General study results and limits: Conclusively comparing naive with antigen-experienced cells was impossible with unsorted PBMCs. Roughly linear declines in TCR beta diversity per million T cells occurred with age.

V lost 4 bases and J 2 bases, leaving 12 bases between the germline ends. The germline gives CDR1 SGHTA, CDR2 FQGTGA. The CDR3 runs 16 residues. With regard to this clonotype: Its target is not known.

Using a J-beta primer mix together with a sample-barcoded 5' primer, a second PCR was run for 7 to 11 cycles. A tag from a template-switch adaptor with 12 random nucleotides marked each cDNA molecule. TCRdb ran MiXCR on the 5' RACE reads and lists one entry per CDR3 protein. The data show roughly 2 million distinct CDR3 sequences, roughly 49% seen once. The sample consisted of blood. V gene TRBV7-3 combines with J gene TRBJ2-6; D gene ambiguous. The source of this sequence is a middle-aged woman in good health. CDR3 residues: CASSSGVSTGANVLTF. CDR3 in DNA: TGTGCCAGCAGCTCTGGGGTCTCTACTGGGGCCAACGTCCTGACTTTC.